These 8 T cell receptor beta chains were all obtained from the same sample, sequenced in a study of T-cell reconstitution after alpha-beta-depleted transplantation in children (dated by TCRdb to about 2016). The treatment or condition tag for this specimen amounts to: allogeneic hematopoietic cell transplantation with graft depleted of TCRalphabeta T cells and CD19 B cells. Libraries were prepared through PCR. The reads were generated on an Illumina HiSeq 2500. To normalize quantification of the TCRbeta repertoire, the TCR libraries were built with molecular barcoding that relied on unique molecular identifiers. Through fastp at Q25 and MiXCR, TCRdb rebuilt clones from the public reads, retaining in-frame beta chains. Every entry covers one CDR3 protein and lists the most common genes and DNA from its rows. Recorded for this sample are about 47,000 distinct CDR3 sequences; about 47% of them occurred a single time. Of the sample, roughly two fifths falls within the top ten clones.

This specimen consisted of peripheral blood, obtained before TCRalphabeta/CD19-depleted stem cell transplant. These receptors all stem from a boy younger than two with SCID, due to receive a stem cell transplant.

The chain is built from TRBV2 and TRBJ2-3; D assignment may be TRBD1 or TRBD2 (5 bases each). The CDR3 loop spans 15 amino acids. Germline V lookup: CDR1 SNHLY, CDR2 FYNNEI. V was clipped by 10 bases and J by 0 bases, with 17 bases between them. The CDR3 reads CATKRMGTSTDTQYF. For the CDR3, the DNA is TGTGCCACCAAGAGGATGGGGACCAGCACAGATACGCAGTATTTT. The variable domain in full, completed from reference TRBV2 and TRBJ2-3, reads EPEVTQTPSHQVTQMGQEVILRCVPISNHLYFYWYRQILGQKVEFLVSFYNNEISEKSEIFDDQFSVERPDGSNFTLKIRSTKLEDSAMYFCATKRMGTSTDTQYFGPGTRLTVL.

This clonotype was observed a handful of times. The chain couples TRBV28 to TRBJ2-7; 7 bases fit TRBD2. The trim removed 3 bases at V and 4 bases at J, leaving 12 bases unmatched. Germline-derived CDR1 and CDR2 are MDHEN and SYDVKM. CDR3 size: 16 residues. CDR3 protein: CASSLGGGGYRYEQYF. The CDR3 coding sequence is TGTGCCAGCAGTTTGGGTGGGGGGGGGTATCGGTACGAGCAGTACTTC.

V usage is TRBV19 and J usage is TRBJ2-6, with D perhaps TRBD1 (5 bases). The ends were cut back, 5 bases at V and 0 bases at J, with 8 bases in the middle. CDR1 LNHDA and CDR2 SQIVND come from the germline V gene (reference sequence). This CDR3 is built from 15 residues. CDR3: CASSGAVSGANVLTF. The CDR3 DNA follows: TGTGCCAGTAGTGGGGCGGTCTCTGGGGCCAACGTCCTGACTTTC.

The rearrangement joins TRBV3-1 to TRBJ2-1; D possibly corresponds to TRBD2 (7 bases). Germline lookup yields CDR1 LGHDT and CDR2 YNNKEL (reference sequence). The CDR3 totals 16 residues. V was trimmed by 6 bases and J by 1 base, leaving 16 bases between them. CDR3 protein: CASRLTGGRSYNEQFF. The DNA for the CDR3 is TGTGCCAGCAGACTAACGGGGGGCCGATCCTACAATGAGCAGTTCTTC.

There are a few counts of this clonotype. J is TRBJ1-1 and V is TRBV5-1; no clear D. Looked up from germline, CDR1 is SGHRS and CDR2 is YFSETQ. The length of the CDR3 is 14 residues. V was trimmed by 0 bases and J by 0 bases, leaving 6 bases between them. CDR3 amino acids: CASSLEGVNTEAFF. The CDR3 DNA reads TGCGCCAGCAGCTTGGAGGGCGTGAACACTGAAGCTTTCTTT. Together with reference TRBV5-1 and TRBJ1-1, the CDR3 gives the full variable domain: KAGVTQTPRYLIKTRGQQVTLSCSPISGHRSVSWYQQTPGQGLQFLFEYFSETQRNKGNFPGRFSGRQFSNSRSEMNVSTLELGDSALYLCASSLEGVNTEAFFGQGTRLTVV.

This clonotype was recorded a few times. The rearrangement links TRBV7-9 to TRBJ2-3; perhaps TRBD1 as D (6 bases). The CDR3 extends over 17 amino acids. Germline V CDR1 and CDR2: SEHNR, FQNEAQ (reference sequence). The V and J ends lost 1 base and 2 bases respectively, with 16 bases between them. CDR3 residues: CASSLVWGHNPTDTQYF. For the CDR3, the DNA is TGTGCCAGCAGCTTAGTGTGGGGACACAATCCCACAGATACGCAGTATTTT.

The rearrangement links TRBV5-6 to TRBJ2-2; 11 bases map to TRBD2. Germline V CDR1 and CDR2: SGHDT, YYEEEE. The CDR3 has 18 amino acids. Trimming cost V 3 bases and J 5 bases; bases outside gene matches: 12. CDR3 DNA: TGTGCCAGCAGCTACCCCACTAGCGGGGGCTTAGGGACCGGGGAGCTGTTTTTT. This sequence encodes CASSYPTSGGLGTGELFF.

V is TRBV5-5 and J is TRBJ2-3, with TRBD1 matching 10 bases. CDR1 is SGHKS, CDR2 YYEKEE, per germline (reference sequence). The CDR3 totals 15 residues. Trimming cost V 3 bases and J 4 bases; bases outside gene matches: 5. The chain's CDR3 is CASSWAGTGADTQYF. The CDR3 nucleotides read TGTGCCAGCAGCTGGGCCGGGACAGGGGCAGATACGCAGTATTTT.